Here is one T cell receptor beta chain with its context. In this sample, this clonotype turned up many times. Its cognate antigen has yet to be identified. Base qualities are not recorded, but no much larger clone differs from it by a single base. The data belong to a study of T cells in Graves' hyperthyroidism and ophthalmopathy (dated by TCRdb to between 2018 and 2021). Broadly, across the study: Peripheral blood samples were taken at the time of initial diagnosis, prior to any treatment. Thyroid tissue and blood T-cell repertoires from roughly six Graves' hyperthyroidism patients were also compared in the study. The 100 discovery patients were randomly split 7:3 into training and test sets. Prospective prediction of ophthalmopathy was tested in an independent validation cohort consisting of 18 hyperthyroidism patients and around 16 patients who later progressed to ophthalmopathy. The paper reports TCR Vbeta CDR3 sequencing of 130 to 150 peripheral blood samples: approximately 41 ophthalmopathy, over 70 hyperthyroidism and approximately 17 progressor patients. After blood sampling, hyperthyroidism patients were treated with methimazole at a starting dose of 30 mg daily, and ophthalmopathy patients were treated with high-dose intravenous methylprednisolone. TCR V-J signatures able to tell the groups apart were searched for in a discovery cohort of around 95 patients, of whom 43 had Graves' ophthalmopathy and roughly 59 had stable Graves' hyperthyroidism.

The CDR3 covers 15 residues, taking in both the cysteine and the phenylalanine. Here the CDR3 DNA is all that survives: 45 bases in frame from base 1. Taken from the germline V gene, the CDR1 and CDR2 loops are MDHEN and SYDVKM. Trimmed from V: 8 bases; trimmed from J: 6 bases; junction bases lacking a gene match: 9. What the authors observed across the whole study: Sample size was not statistically predetermined, and investigators were not blinded to group allocation. Most expanded thyroid clonotypes (frequency above 0.001) were also found in blood, which suggests that blood repertoires may mirror thyroid immune responses. During validation, the model predicted progression to ophthalmopathy a median of approximately 6 months ahead of onset, with more than 60% sensitivity and around 72% specificity. A model built on a 13 V-J signature distinguished ophthalmopathy from stable hyperthyroidism, reaching over 85% sensitivity and around 81% specificity in cross-validation and 80%/75% in testing.

The TCR beta CDR3 regions were amplified from RNA transcripts. The TCR CDR3 was subjected to a first round of RT-PCR using the HTBI primer set and the Qiagen OneStep RT-PCR kit. Libraries were constructed in a second round of multiplex PCR, after which size selection and purification were carried out. Paired-end sequencing of the libraries was performed with 100 bp reads on an Illumina HiSeq2000. In the paper's pipeline: SOAPnuke was used to process the raw data, removing reads that contained adapters or uncalled bases, had a mean Phred below 15, or lacked an exact match to the constant primer or identifier. COPE v1.2.5 was used to merge high-quality paired reads, and clonotypes were defined as unique nucleotide sequences. Clonotypes were aligned to IMGT TRBV, TRBD and TRBJ reference segments using MiTCR v1.1. The analysis included only V-J combinations with a frequency above 0.0001, which together covered around 99% of the repertoires. A TCS score was defined as the ratio between F50 (clonal expansion) and ExV (chaos), using BLOSUM62-based TCRdist between CDR3 peptides within each V-J. Welch's t-statistics and random forest reduced approximately 520 V-J features to about 13, which were used in a naive Bayes classifier (R e1071). TCRdb passed the public sequencing reads through fastp at Q25 and MiXCR, retaining productive beta sequences. CDR3 protein sequences are deduplicated, and each keeps its most common genes and DNA. TCRdb, not the original authors, processed these V and J calls. The sample records 500,000 or so distinct CDR3 sequences, around 16% of which are singletons. Around 32% of the sample is taken by the ten largest.

Moderately to severely active disease, a Clinical Activity Score of at least 3, a NOSPECS grade of at least 4, and a duration under 3 months were present in ophthalmopathy patients. The study excluded patients with uncontrolled infections, other autoimmune diseases, pregnancy or lactation. Diagnoses relied on clinical symptoms, serum thyroxine and TRAb, thyroid ultrasound and orbital computed tomography. PBMCs were separated from roughly 10 ml of fresh peripheral blood using Ficoll-Paque density gradient centrifugation. Total RNA was extracted using Trizol reagent, and RNA quality was assessed on an Agilent 2100 Bioanalyzer.

This TCR derives from a woman aged 25 to 39 with Graves' ophthalmopathy. In this chain, TRBV28 is recombined with TRBJ2-3, with TRBD2 identical over 12 junction bases. The sample comprised blood. For the CDR3, the sequence is CASGGTSGSWDTQYF. The nucleotides read TGTGCCAGCGGCGGGACTAGCGGGTCGTGGGATACGCAGTATTTT.